Here is one TCR beta chain with its context. This record belongs to a study of OX40 agonist ivuxolimab in advanced cancers. Produced via immunoSEQ multiplex PCR; TCRdb's table is partial and in-frame only. Found here are about 93,000 clones, around 90% of them singletons; the top ten hold around 2.5%. V lost 1 base and J 3 bases, leaving 4 bases between the germline ends. This CDR3 is built from 14 residues. Germline CDR1 SGHTA, CDR2 FQGNSA. The receptor's source is an adult with an advanced solid tumor such as melanoma, head and neck, liver or kidney cancer. The sample here was CD4+ or CD8+ T cells sorted from blood, taken in a trial of the OX40 agonist ivuxolimab. The chain is built from TRBV7-2 and TRBJ2-6; D gene unclear. CDR3 residues: CASSLVGGANVLTF. The CDR3 DNA sequence: TGTGCCAGCAGCTTAGTTGGTGGGGCCAACGTCCTGACTTTC.